The T cell receptor beta chain under discussion was sequenced for a study of beta chain features in type 1 diabetes. Study-level points and caveats: Across patients, naive, central memory and Treg TCRB repertoires exhibited apparently greater similarity than was observed across healthy donors. A pattern of fewer insertions and more deletions at VDJ junctions was seen in type 1 diabetes patients.

Deletions cut 2 bases from V and 5 bases from J, with 10 bases between. The CDR3 is 14 residues long. Germline loops: CDR1 SGHRS, CDR2 YFSETQ. About this clone: Its specificity is unknown.

cDNA synthesis used the whole RNA isolate, giving expressed TCRB sequences. For naive, central memory and regulatory T cell samples, reads averaged around 3.8 million. The table came from immunoSEQ multiplex PCR; TCRdb's copy has only in-frame clones and leaves some out. The sample includes over 300,000 clones, 8% of them seen just once. The chain couples TRBV5-1 to TRBJ2-2; D gene ambiguous. Specimen: central memory CD4+ T cells from blood. The TCR was taken from a woman aged 18 to 35 in good health. The CDR3 is CASSLPHGTGELFF. The CDR3 bases are TGCGCCAGCAGCTTACCCCATGGAACCGGGGAGCTGTTTTTT.